Included here is one T cell receptor beta chain sequence, with context. The data were obtained in a study of control samples from healthy donors and cancer patients. Some clones are missing from TCRdb's copy, which holds only in-frame ones; the method was immunoSEQ multiplex PCR. The top ten clones hold 1.4% of a sample with 150,000 to 200,000 clones, nearly 90% of them seen once. The clonotype originates from a woman between 50 and 59 years old in good health. The source material was blood.

CDR3 sequence reads: CASSVVQGFNEQFF. The CDR3 DNA is TGTGCCAGCAGCGTAGTACAGGGATTCAATGAGCAGTTCTTC. The chain couples TRBV9 to TRBJ2-1; a possible D gene is TRBD1 (6 bases). This CDR3 region has 14 residues. V was pared by 0 bases and J by 6 bases, with 10 bases between. The germline V gene encodes CDR1 SGDLS and CDR2 YYNGEE.